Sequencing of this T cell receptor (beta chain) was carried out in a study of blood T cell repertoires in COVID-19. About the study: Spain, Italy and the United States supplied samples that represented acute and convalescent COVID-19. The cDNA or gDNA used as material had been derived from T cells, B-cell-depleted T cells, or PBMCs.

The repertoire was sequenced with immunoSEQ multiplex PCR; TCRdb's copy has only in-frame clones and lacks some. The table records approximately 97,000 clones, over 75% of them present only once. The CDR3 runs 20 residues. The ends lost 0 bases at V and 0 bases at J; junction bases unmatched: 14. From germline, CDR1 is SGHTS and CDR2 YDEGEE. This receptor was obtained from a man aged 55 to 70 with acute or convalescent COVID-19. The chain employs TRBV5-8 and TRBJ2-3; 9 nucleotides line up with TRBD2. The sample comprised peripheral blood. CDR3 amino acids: CASSLESSAGGYPSTDTQYF. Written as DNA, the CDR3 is TGTGCCAGCAGCTTGGAGAGTTCTGCGGGGGGGTATCCGAGCACAGATACGCAGTATTTT.